These 2 T cell receptor beta chains share one sample of origin, sequenced in a study of blood T cell repertoires in COVID-19. Sequenced by immunoSEQ multiplex PCR; TCRdb stores in-frame clones only, minus some. The sample has some 150,000 clones; roughly 80% are singletons. The specimen was peripheral blood. Receptors were obtained from a man aged 70 or older with acute or convalescent COVID-19.

This chain uses TRBV6-5 with TRBJ2-6; D is perhaps TRBD2 (6 bases). Germline V CDR1 and CDR2: MNHEY, SVGAGI. Trimming left V 6 bases short and J 0 bases short, with 9 bases between. The CDR3 sequence is 15 residues long. The DNA of the CDR3 is TGTGCCAGCAGAGACGGGGGCTCTGGGGCCAACGTCCTGACTTTC. Translated, it gives CASRDGGSGANVLTF.

The chain is built from TRBV6-2 or TRBV6-3 and TRBJ2-3, with 8 bases matching TRBD1. Germline V gives CDR1 MNHEY, CDR2 SVGEGT. The V gene end was trimmed by 0 bases and the J gene end by 7 bases; junction bases not matched to a gene: 6. The CDR3 contains 15 residues. The CDR3 bases are TGTGCCAGCAGTTACTCGGACAGGGATTTACATACGCAGTATTTT. This codes for CASSYSDRDLHTQYF.